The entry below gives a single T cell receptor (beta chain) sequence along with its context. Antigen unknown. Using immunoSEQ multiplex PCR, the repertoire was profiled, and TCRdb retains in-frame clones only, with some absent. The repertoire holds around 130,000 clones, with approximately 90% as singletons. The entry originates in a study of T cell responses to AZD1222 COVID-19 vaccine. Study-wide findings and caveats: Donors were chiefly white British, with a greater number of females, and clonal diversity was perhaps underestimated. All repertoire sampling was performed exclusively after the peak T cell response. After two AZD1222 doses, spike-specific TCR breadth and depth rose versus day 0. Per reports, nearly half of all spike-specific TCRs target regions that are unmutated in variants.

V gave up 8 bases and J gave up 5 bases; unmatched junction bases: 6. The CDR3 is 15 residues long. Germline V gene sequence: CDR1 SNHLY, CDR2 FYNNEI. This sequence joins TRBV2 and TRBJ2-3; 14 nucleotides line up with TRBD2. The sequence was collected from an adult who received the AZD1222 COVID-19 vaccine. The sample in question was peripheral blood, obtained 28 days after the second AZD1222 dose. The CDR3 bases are TGTGCCAGCTGTGGGACTAGCGGGGGAGGAGATACGCAGTATTTT. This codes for CASCGTSGGGDTQYF.